The 31 T cell receptor beta chains in this list originate from one sample, sequenced in a study of cytomegalovirus exposure and HLA in healthy donors. The study ran its PCR with 60 Vbeta and 13 Jbeta primers. Profiling relied on immunoSEQ multiplex PCR, and the TCRdb table lists in-frame clones only, not all of them. The table shows 150,000 or so clones, with about 75% occurring only once. Sequences were obtained from PBMCs. The receptors were sampled from a man aged 25-40 years in good health and CMV-seronegative.

This clone was detected once. The genes are TRBV27 and TRBJ2-7; 7 bases line up with TRBD2. This CDR3 has 14 residues. CDR1 and CDR2 (germline): MNHEY, SMNVEV (reference sequence). Losses at the gene ends were 0 bases for V and 4 bases for J; bases not matched to a gene: 3. CDR3 coding DNA: TGTGCCAGCAGTTTATCGGGGGGAGGGTACGAGCAGTACTTC. Protein sequence: CASSLSGGGYEQYF.

This clone was seen a handful of times. The rearrangement uses TRBV27 and TRBJ2-7; D possibly corresponds to TRBD1 (6 bases). Germline CDR1 and CDR2: MNHEY and SMNVEV (reference sequence). Trimming shortened V by 3 bases and J by 7 bases, and 13 bases separated the two germline ends. This CDR3 is built from 13 residues. The CDR3 reads CASSFDHREEQYF. CDR3 DNA: TGTGCCAGCAGTTTCGATCACAGGGAGGAGCAGTACTTC.

The table lists this clone with a count of one. The chain combines TRBV4-1 with TRBJ1-4; D possibly corresponds to TRBD1 (5 bases). V gave up 4 bases and J gave up 1 base, with 7 bases separating them. Looked up from germline, CDR1 is MGHRA and CDR2 is YSYEKL. This CDR3 is built from 14 residues. The DNA of the CDR3 is TGCGCCAGCAGCCTTCAGGGAACTAATGAAAAACTGTTTTTT. Its protein is CASSLQGTNEKLFF.

The V gene is TRBV5-1, the J gene TRBJ2-3; 12 nucleotides align to TRBD2. Per the germline V gene, CDR1 is SGHRS and CDR2 is YFSETQ. The ends lost 4 bases at V and 0 bases at J; junction bases unmatched: 9. The CDR3 contains 18 residues. The CDR3 coding sequence is TGCGCCAGCAGCCAAGGTACCGGGACTAGCGGGAGCACAGATACGCAGTATTTT. Its protein is CASSQGTGTSGSTDTQYF.

This chain joins TRBV6-6 and TRBJ2-3; 8 positions match TRBD2. The germline V gene has CDR1 MNHNY and CDR2 SVGAGI (reference sequence). The CDR3 covers 16 residues. The V gene end was trimmed by 4 bases and the J gene end by 0 bases; junction bases not matched to a gene: 6. CDR3 coding DNA: TGTGCCAGCAGTTGGGCCGGGAGGGTAAGCACAGATACGCAGTATTTT. Protein sequence: CASSWAGRVSTDTQYF.

The genes are TRBV7-8 and TRBJ2-7, with 9 bases identical to TRBD1. The CDR3 totals 16 residues. The V gene end was trimmed by 4 bases and the J gene end by 2 bases; junction bases not matched to a gene: 9. Germline V gives CDR1 SGHVS, CDR2 FQNEAQ. CDR3 region: CASSWPLRQGAYEQYF. Written as DNA, the CDR3 is TGTGCCAGCAGCTGGCCGCTCCGACAGGGGGCCTACGAGCAGTACTTC.

V usage is TRBV7-6 and J usage is TRBJ2-7; 11 positions match TRBD2. With 6 bases clipped from V and 4 bases from J, the junction kept 5 bases outside the gene matches. Germline CDR1 SGHVS, CDR2 FNYEAQ. There are 14 residues in the CDR3. In DNA form, the CDR3 reads TGTGCCAGCAGTCGGACTAGCGGGCCATACGAGCAGTACTTC. This gives the protein CASSRTSGPYEQYF.

The V gene is TRBV4-1, the J gene TRBJ2-1, with D perhaps matching TRBD2 (5 bases). Deletions cut 4 bases from V and 6 bases from J, with 16 bases between. There are 15 residues in the CDR3. Germline CDR1 is MGHRA and CDR2 is YSYEKL. The CDR3 sequence is CASSPRLGILNEQFF. The CDR3 DNA is TGCGCCAGCAGCCCACGACTCGGGATCCTCAATGAGCAGTTCTTC.

The chain employs TRBV25-1 and TRBJ2-3; D is uncertain. Trimming left V 6 bases short and J 0 bases short, with 10 bases between. The CDR3 has 14 residues. From germline, CDR1 is MGHDK and CDR2 SYGVNS. CDR3 amino acids: CASSPDISTDTQYF. The CDR3 coding sequence is TGTGCCAGCAGCCCCGACATTAGCACAGATACGCAGTATTTT.

The rearrangement joins TRBV27 to TRBJ2-1, with 11 bases lining up with TRBD2. Per the germline V gene, CDR1 is MNHEY and CDR2 is SMNVEV (reference sequence). The V gene end was trimmed by 3 bases and the J gene end by 8 bases; junction bases not matched to a gene: 6. The CDR3 loop spans 15 amino acids. Here the CDR3 DNA reads TGTGCCAGCAGTTTGGGTAGCGGGAGGGCCCATGAGCAGTTCTTC. It is translated as CASSLGSGRAHEQFF.

The chain combines TRBV6-1 with TRBJ2-3; D call uncertain. The germline CDR1 and CDR2 sequences are MNHNS and SASEGT. This CDR3 contains 13 residues. The germline V and J ends were trimmed by 2 bases and 3 bases, with 6 bases remaining between them. CDR3 loop: CASSELRTDTQYF. Here the CDR3 DNA reads TGTGCCAGCAGTGAATTGAGGACAGATACGCAGTATTTT.

The CDR3 loop reads CASRPGTSGYEQYF. In nucleotides, the CDR3 is TGTGCCAGCAGGCCCGGGACTAGCGGCTACGAGCAGTACTTC. J is TRBJ2-5 and V is TRBV2; TRBD2 aligns across 11 bases. Gene TRBJ2-7 matches the end of the DNA better, so the J call may be wrong. The germline V gene encodes CDR1 SNHLY and CDR2 FYNNEI. The CDR3 runs to 14 residues.

The chain carries TRBV5-1 and TRBJ2-6, with D perhaps matching TRBD1 (6 bases). This CDR3 has 16 amino acids. Germline CDR1 SGHRS, CDR2 YFSETQ. V dropped 5 bases and J dropped 1 base, with 13 bases sitting between them. CDR3 coding DNA: TGCGCCAGCAGAGGACACAGGGAGTCTGGGGCCAACGTCCTGACTTTC. It codes for CASRGHRESGANVLTF.

This chain joins TRBV7-3 and TRBJ2-1; 10 bases are a match to TRBD2. V shed 2 bases and J 9 bases; nucleotides not matched to a gene: 7. The CDR3 length is 15 residues. The V gene's germline CDR1 is SGHTA and CDR2 FQGTGA. The CDR3 coding sequence is TGTGCCAGCAGCTTACTAGCGGGGGCCTCGAGTGAGCAGTTCTTC. The encoded protein is CASSLLAGASSEQFF.

This clone was recorded only once. The rearrangement joins TRBV18 to TRBJ2-1; 7 nucleotides match TRBD1. In germline, CDR1 is KGHSH, CDR2 LQKENI. The junction had 5 bases not matched to a gene; V was cut back by 5 bases and J by 4 bases. This CDR3 is built from 14 residues. In nucleotides, the CDR3 is TGTGCCAGCTCAGAACAGGGGTGGTACAATGAGCAGTTCTTC. Amino acid sequence: CASSEQGWYNEQFF.

In this sample, this clone turned up a few times. The chain joins TRBV6-5 to TRBJ2-7; D perhaps matches TRBD2 (7 bases). Trimming took off 0 bases at V and 4 bases at J, with 10 bases between the two ends. Germline V gene data show CDR1 as MNHEY and CDR2 as SVGAGI. This CDR3 is built from 14 residues. The CDR3: CASSYSEGGYEQYF. CDR3 bases: TGTGCCAGCAGTTACTCCGAGGGGGGGTACGAGCAGTACTTC.

For the CDR3, the DNA is TGTGCCAGCAGTGCCGCTGGGGCTGATGAAAAACTGTTTTTT. This gives the protein CASSAAGADEKLFF. The V gene is TRBV6-1, the J gene TRBJ1-4; the D gene is possibly TRBD1 (5 bases). Trimming shortened V by 4 bases and J by 6 bases, and 12 bases separated the two germline ends. Germline V gene sequence: CDR1 MNHNS, CDR2 SASEGT. CDR3 length: 14 residues.

V is TRBV5-1 and J is TRBJ2-1, with D maybe TRBD2 (5 bases). The CDR3 is 15 residues long. The V gene's germline CDR1 is SGHRS and CDR2 YFSETQ. Trimming removed 0 bases from V and 8 bases from J, with 15 bases in between. The CDR3 protein is CASSLVTQRSDEQFF. CDR3 sequence (DNA): TGCGCCAGCAGCTTGGTGACCCAGCGGTCGGATGAGCAGTTCTTC.

The gene calls are TRBV6-1 and TRBJ1-1, with TRBD1 identical over 11 bases. Unmatched junction bases numbered 3, after V lost 3 bases and J lost 6 bases. This CDR3 is 14 amino acids long. The germline V gene encodes CDR1 MNHNS and CDR2 SASEGT. This CDR3 reads CASSEGQGVAEAFF. The CDR3 nucleotides are TGTGCCAGCAGTGAGGGACAGGGGGTGGCTGAAGCTTTCTTT.

The J gene is TRBJ1-3, the V gene TRBV30; 7 bases line up with TRBD1. The CDR3 sequence is 17 residues long. The germline V gene has CDR1 GTSNPN and CDR2 SVGIG (reference sequence). Trimming at V came to 7 bases and at J to 0 bases, leaving 15 bases not matched to a gene. The CDR3 nucleotides are TGTGCCTCGACAGGACAGGTTACCCTCAGCTCTGGAAACACCATATATTTT. Protein: CASTGQVTLSSGNTIYF.

CDR3 sequence: CASSGLAGGETQYF. The CDR3 nucleotides read TGTGCCAGCAGTGGACTAGCGGGAGGAGAGACCCAGTACTTC. The chain recombines TRBV27 with TRBJ2-5, with 14 bases lining up with TRBD2. The germline V gene has CDR1 MNHEY and CDR2 SMNVEV (reference sequence). The CDR3 runs 14 residues. With 5 bases clipped from V and 4 bases from J, the junction kept 0 bases outside the gene matches.

The genes are TRBV30 and TRBJ2-7; D remains ambiguous. Germline V gene data show CDR1 as GTSNPN and CDR2 as SVGIG (reference sequence). This CDR3 has 13 amino acids. Trimming removed 4 bases at V and 5 bases at J, with 15 bases between. For the CDR3, the DNA is TGTGCCTGGACGACGAGGCCGAACCACGAGCAGTACTTC. This encodes CAWTTRPNHEQYF. Together with reference TRBV30 and TRBJ2-7, the CDR3 gives the full variable domain: SQTIHQWPATLVQPVGSPLSLECTVEGTSNPNLYWYRQAAGRGLQLLFYSVGIGQISSEVPQNLSASRPQDRQFILSSKKLLLSDSGFYLCAWTTRPNHEQYFGPGTRLTVT.

The chain carries TRBV6-4 and TRBJ2-3, with 8 bases matching TRBD2. From germline, CDR1 is MRHNA and CDR2 SNTAGT. The ends lost 0 bases at V and 4 bases at J; junction bases unmatched: 6. The CDR3 spans 16 residues. This CDR3 is CASSDSMAGGADTQYF. CDR3 DNA: TGTGCCAGCAGTGACTCCATGGCGGGGGGCGCAGATACGCAGTATTTT.

J is TRBJ2-7 and V is TRBV4-1, with 9 positions matching TRBD1. V dropped 6 bases and J dropped 7; count of bases not matched to a gene: 10. CDR3 length: 14 amino acids. CDR1 and CDR2 from the germline V gene are MGHRA and YSYEKL. The CDR3 DNA reads as TGCGCCAGCAGGCCTCCCGGACAGGGGAGTGAGCAGTACTTC. Translation: CASRPPGQGSEQYF.

This chain uses TRBV5-4 with TRBJ2-3; unclear D gene. The CDR3 loop spans 14 amino acids. V was shortened by 1 base and J by 1 base, with 7 bases between the two germline ends. The germline CDR1 and CDR2 sequences are SGHNT and YYREEE (reference sequence). The CDR3 region has the DNA TGTGCCAGCAGCTTGAAAGCCGGCACAGATACGCAGTATTTT. Its translation is CASSLKAGTDTQYF.

The chain employs TRBV2 and TRBJ2-1; 8 bases align to TRBD2. CDR1 is SNHLY, CDR2 FYNNEI, per germline. V lost 7 bases, J lost 4 bases, and 3 bases stayed unmatched. The CDR3 is 13 amino acids. The CDR3 here is CASNLAGYNEQFF. The CDR3 DNA sequence: TGTGCCAGCAATCTAGCGGGTTACAATGAGCAGTTCTTC.

V is TRBV7-8 and J is TRBJ2-5; a possible D gene is TRBD1 (6 bases). This CDR3 region has 15 residues. The V and J ends lost 0 bases and 5 bases respectively, with 13 bases between them. CDR1 SGHVS and CDR2 FQNEAQ come from the germline V gene. CDR3 in amino acids: CASSLAGADLETQYF. The CDR3 DNA follows: TGTGCCAGCAGCTTAGCGGGGGCGGATCTGGAGACCCAGTACTTC.

V and J are TRBV30 and TRBJ1-2; the D gene is possibly TRBD1 (6 bases). CDR3 length: 13 residues. Trimming took off 8 bases at V and 6 bases at J, with 19 bases between the two ends. Per the germline V gene, CDR1 is GTSNPN and CDR2 is SVGIG (reference sequence). The CDR3 nucleotides read TGTGCCGCCCGCCAGGGGCGCGGAAATGGCTACACCTTC. This codes for CAARQGRGNGYTF.

This chain connects TRBV5-1 to TRBJ2-7; TRBD2 matches at 10 bases. This CDR3 has 14 residues. The germline V gene has CDR1 SGHRS and CDR2 YFSETQ. V trimming: 3 bases; J trimming: 4 bases; junction bases outside the gene matches: 4. Written as DNA, the CDR3 is TGCGCCAGCAGCTCTAGCGGGAGTAAGTACGAGCAGTACTTC. Protein product: CASSSSGSKYEQYF.

The gene calls are TRBV28 and TRBJ2-7, with 16 nucleotides matching TRBD2. CDR3 length: 15 residues. The V and J ends lost 8 bases and 6 bases, in that order; junction bases with no gene match: 7. Germline CDR1 is MDHEN and CDR2 is SYDVKM. The CDR3 sequence is CASGTSGRVVGEQYF. DNA for the CDR3: TGTGCCAGCGGGACTAGCGGGAGGGTGGTTGGCGAGCAGTACTTC.

The V gene is TRBV21-1, the J gene TRBJ2-2; the table assigns TRBD2, which was not confirmed against the DNA. TRBV21-1 is listed as a pseudogene. The length of the CDR3 is 17 residues. CDR3 nucleotides: TGTGCCAGCAGCCCCGAGGGACTGAACGAGAACACCGGGGAGCTGTTTTTT. As protein: CASSPEGLNENTGELFF.